Each of the 8 T cell receptor beta chains below was sequenced from the same sample in a study of cytomegalovirus exposure and HLA in healthy donors. Use of 60 Vbeta and 13 Jbeta primers characterized the PCR. Generated by immunoSEQ multiplex PCR, the TCRdb table keeps only in-frame clones and is missing some. This sample has 100,000 to 150,000 clones, with 17% found just once. The sequenced material came from PBMCs. Receptor source: a female donor in good health and CMV-seropositive.

This clone appeared a few times. The genes are TRBV2 and TRBJ2-7; D gene ambiguous. Trimming removed 4 bases from V and 3 bases from J, with 4 bases in between. CDR3 length equals 11 residues. CDR1 is SNHLY and CDR2 is FYNNEI in the germline V gene. The CDR3 DNA follows: TGTGCCAGCAGTGCTATCTACGAGCAGTACTTC. The encoded protein is CASSAIYEQYF.

The chain joins TRBV18 to TRBJ1-1, with D maybe TRBD1 (6 bases). There are 14 residues in the CDR3. Germline V gene data show CDR1 as KGHSH and CDR2 as LQKENI. V was cut by 4 bases and J by 3 bases, with 12 bases left in between. The CDR3 sequence is CASSRTDAYTEAFF. The CDR3 nucleotides read TGTGCCAGCTCACGGACAGATGCATACACTGAAGCTTTCTTT.

This clone has a handful of counts. This sample includes further DNA sequences coding for the same CDR3. The chain employs TRBV5-1 and TRBJ1-2; D is undetermined. Germline lookup yields CDR1 SGHRS and CDR2 YFSETQ. Trimming left V 0 bases short and J 2 bases short, with 8 bases between. The CDR3 runs to 14 residues. CDR3 protein: CASSLETPNYGYTF. The CDR3 DNA reads as TGCGCCAGCAGCTTGGAAACACCGAACTATGGCTACACCTTC.

This clone was observed a handful of times. The chain uses TRBV6-1 and TRBJ2-7; D call uncertain. Trimming took 3 bases from V and 2 from J, leaving 8 bases between them. Germline V gene data show CDR1 as MNHNS and CDR2 as SASEGT. The CDR3 runs 13 residues. CDR3 in DNA: TGTGCCAGCAGTGAGTACGAGCCCTACGAGCAGTACTTC. This gives the protein CASSEYEPYEQYF.

This clone has just a few counts. The chain carries TRBV6-5 and TRBJ1-2; 10 nucleotides agree with TRBD1. With 4 bases clipped from V and 3 bases from J, the junction kept 8 bases outside the gene matches. This CDR3 comprises 16 residues. Germline V lookup: CDR1 MNHEY, CDR2 SVGAGI. The CDR3 reads CASSLVTGGVHYGYTF. DNA for the CDR3: TGTGCCAGCAGTTTGGTGACAGGGGGCGTACACTATGGCTACACCTTC.

This clone turned up a few times. This rearrangement joins TRBV19 to TRBJ2-1; no clear D. Germline assignment: CDR1 LNHDA and CDR2 SQIVND (reference sequence). The CDR3 is made up of 11 amino acids. V lost 3 bases to trimming and J lost 11 bases, with 8 bases between them. The CDR3 DNA reads as TGTGCCAGTAGTATTGGCGACAAGCAGTTCTTC. Amino acids: CASSIGDKQFF.

This clone was counted only a few times. V gene TRBV4-1 combines with J gene TRBJ2-7; 7 bases line up with TRBD2. The germline V gene has CDR1 MGHRA and CDR2 YSYEKL. With 4 bases clipped from V and 4 bases from J, the junction kept 10 bases outside the gene matches. This CDR3 contains 15 residues. DNA for the CDR3: TGCGCCAGCAGCCCCGGGGGGAGGGCCGCGTACGAGCAGTACTTC. It translates to CASSPGGRAAYEQYF.

CDR3 in amino acids: CASSQDPGTASYNEQFF. CDR3 DNA: TGCGCCAGCAGCCAAGACCCTGGGACAGCGTCCTACAATGAGCAGTTCTTC. This chain joins TRBV4-3 and TRBJ2-1; TRBD1 agrees at 7 bases. The CDR3 consists of 17 residues. The V gene end was trimmed by 0 bases and the J gene end by 1 base; junction bases not matched to a gene: 6. The germline gives CDR1 LGHNA, CDR2 YSLEER.